These T cell receptor beta chains were read from a single sample in a study of blood T cell repertoires in COVID-19. Here immunoSEQ multiplex PCR was the method, and the copy in TCRdb shows in-frame clones only, minus some. Here the sample spans over 45,000 clones, roughly 84% being singletons. Sequences were obtained from peripheral blood. The receptors originated from a man in his 70s with acute or convalescent COVID-19. CDR3s include the opening cysteine and the closing phenylalanine or tryptophan. D genes are given only for firm matches. The size of a clone is reported for some rows only, either as once, few or many, or as a class for expanded clones.

length: 13; J: TRBJ1-6; size: few; D: .; V: TRBV5-1; DNA: TGCGCCAGCCAACTTAGCGATAATTCACCCCTCCACTTT; CDR3: CASQLSDNSPLHF
length: 10; J: TRBJ1-1; size: .; D: .; V: TRBV29-1; DNA: TGCAGCGTTTCTGACACTGAAGCTTTCTTT; CDR3: CSVSDTEAFF
length: 14; J: TRBJ2-5; size: .; D: TRBD2; V: TRBV5-1; DNA: TGCGCCAGCAGAACAGCGGGGGGCGGCGAGACCCAGTACTTC; CDR3: CASRTAGGGETQYF
length: 14; J: TRBJ1-2; size: .; D: TRBD1; V: TRBV5-8; DNA: TGTGCCAGCAGCCGGGGACAGGAGGGGTATGGCTACACCTTC; CDR3: CASSRGQEGYGYTF
length: 15; J: TRBJ1-6; size: .; D: TRBD1; V: TRBV6-5; DNA: TGTGCCAGCAGCAGGGGACAGGCCGTTAATTCACCCCTCCACTTT; CDR3: CASSRGQAVNSPLHF
length: 15; J: TRBJ2-5; size: .; D: .; V: TRBV28; DNA: TGTGCCAGCAGTTTCTACGGGGGAAGTCGTGAGACCCAGTACTTC; CDR3: CASSFYGGSRETQYF
length: 15; J: TRBJ1-6; size: .; D: .; V: TRBV7-2; DNA: TGTGCCAGCAGCCGCCGACCCGGGGATAATTCACCCCTCCACTTT; CDR3: CASSRRPGDNSPLHF
length: 14; J: TRBJ1-3; size: .; D: .; V: TRBV9; DNA: TGTGCCAGCAGGGCCAGCGACTCTGGAAACACCATATATTTT; CDR3: CASRASDSGNTIYF
length: 15; J: TRBJ2-7; size: .; D: .; V: TRBV5-1; DNA: TGCGCCAGCAGCTTGGGAGGGTCAGAAACGGGAGAGCAGTACTTC; CDR3: CASSLGGSETGEQYF
length: 14; J: TRBJ1-1; size: .; D: .; V: TRBV18; DNA: TGTGCCAGCTCACCACGGGGCCAGCCGCCTGAAGCTTTCTTT; CDR3: CASSPRGQPPEAFF
length: 13; J: TRBJ1-1; size: .; D: .; V: TRBV6-4; DNA: TGTGCCAGCAGGAGGACAGCGCTCACTGAAGCTTTCTTT; CDR3: CASRRTALTEAFF
length: 14; J: TRBJ2-7; size: .; D: .; V: TRBV13; DNA: TGTGCCAGCAGCTTAGGCAGGGCGGAGGGAGAGCAGTACTTC; CDR3: CASSLGRAEGEQYF
length: 14; J: TRBJ2-3; size: .; D: TRBD1; V: TRBV9; DNA: TGTGCCAGCAGCGTTACAGGGGAGCCAGATACGCAGTATTTT; CDR3: CASSVTGEPDTQYF
length: 15; J: TRBJ1-4; size: .; D: TRBD1; V: TRBV5-6; DNA: TGTGCCAGCAGCGAAGGGGGACAGGGAAAAGAAAAACTGTTTTTT; CDR3: CASSEGGQGKEKLFF
length: 13; J: TRBJ2-3; size: .; D: .; V: TRBV10-2; DNA: TGCGCCAGCGAAGGAGGCGGCACAGATACGCAGTATTTT; CDR3: CASEGGGTDTQYF
length: 13; J: TRBJ1-2; size: .; D: TRBD1; V: TRBV29-1; DNA: TGCAGCGTTGAAAGGACAGGAAACTATGGCTACACCTTC; CDR3: CSVERTGNYGYTF
length: 11; J: TRBJ1-6; size: .; D: .; V: TRBV6-5; DNA: TGTGCCAGCAGCCAGGGACTACCCCTCCACTTT; CDR3: CASSQGLPLHF
length: 13; J: TRBJ1-1; size: .; D: TRBD1; V: TRBV7-2; DNA: TGTGCCAGCAGCCCGGGACAGCCCGTGCAAGCTTTCTTT; CDR3: CASSPGQPVQAFF
length: 15; J: TRBJ2-2; size: .; D: TRBD2; V: TRBV30; DNA: TGTGCCTGGAGTAAGAGCGGGGGGGCCCCCGGGGAGCTGTTTTTT; CDR3: CAWSKSGGAPGELFF
length: 15; J: TRBJ2-5; size: once; D: TRBD2; V: TRBV7-9; DNA: TGTGCCAGCAGCTTAATGGGACTAGCGGAAGAGACCCAGTACTTC; CDR3: CASSLMGLAEETQYF
length: 12; J: TRBJ1-5; size: .; D: .; V: TRBV2; DNA: TGTGCCAGCAGTGAAGAGAGGCAGCCCCAGCATTTT; CDR3: CASSEERQPQHF
length: 13; J: TRBJ2-3; size: .; D: .; V: TRBV5-1; DNA: TGCGCCAGCAGCTTGAACGCGGAGGATACGCAGTATTTT; CDR3: CASSLNAEDTQYF
length: 14; J: TRBJ1-2; size: .; D: .; V: TRBV7-2; DNA: TGTGCCAGCCTCGGGAGTTATTACAACTATGGCTACACCTTC; CDR3: CASLGSYYNYGYTF
length: 16; J: TRBJ1-4; size: once; D: .; V: TRBV28; DNA: TGTGCCAGCAGTCCTGCCCACGCGGGCGTGGGTGAAAAACTGTTTTTT; CDR3: CASSPAHAGVGEKLFF
length: 16; J: TRBJ2-7; size: .; D: TRBD1; V: TRBV7-2; DNA: TGTGCCAGCAGCTTAGTCGACGGGACAGGTCTGGGCGAGCAGTACTTC; CDR3: CASSLVDGTGLGEQYF
length: 15; J: TRBJ1-2; size: .; D: TRBD1; V: TRBV5-4; DNA: TGTGCCAGCAGCTATACAGGGGGTCTGGGCTATGGCTACACCTTC; CDR3: CASSYTGGLGYGYTF
length: 15; J: TRBJ2-5; size: .; D: .; V: TRBV14; DNA: TGTGCCAGCAGCCTCGGGACGGGGGGCTACGAGACCCAGTACTTC; CDR3: CASSLGTGGYETQYF
length: 15; J: TRBJ2-3; size: .; D: TRBD1; V: TRBV19; DNA: TGTGCCAGTAGTATAGCAGGGACAGGTTTAGATACGCAGTATTTT; CDR3: CASSIAGTGLDTQYF
length: 15; J: TRBJ2-7; size: .; D: .; V: TRBV7-2; DNA: TGTGCCAGCAGCCAGACCAGGGCAGGGGGGTACGAGCAGTACTTC; CDR3: CASSQTRAGGYEQYF
length: 11; J: TRBJ2-3; size: .; D: .; V: TRBV12-3/TRBV12-4; DNA: TGTGCCAGCAGTTCTGCAGATACGCAGTATTTT; CDR3: CASSSADTQYF
length: 15; J: TRBJ2-1; size: .; D: TRBD2; V: TRBV9; DNA: TGTGCCAGCAGCGTAGGTAGCGGGAGGGGGGCGGAGCAGTTCTTC; CDR3: CASSVGSGRGAEQFF
length: 15; J: TRBJ1-1; size: .; D: .; V: TRBV19; DNA: TGTGCCAGTAGCTTCACACAGGATTATAACACTGAAGCTTTCTTT; CDR3: CASSFTQDYNTEAFF
length: 10; J: TRBJ1-2; size: few; D: .; V: TRBV20-1; DNA: TGCAGTGCTGGCAACTATGGCTACACCTTC; CDR3: CSAGNYGYTF
length: 14; J: TRBJ2-1; size: .; D: .; V: TRBV5-6; DNA: TGTGCCAGCAGCTCATCGGTGGCGGGCATGGAGCAGTTCTTC; CDR3: CASSSSVAGMEQFF
length: 15; J: TRBJ1-2; size: .; D: .; V: TRBV25-1; DNA: TGTGCCAGCAGTGGTACAGGGTTGAAGCTCTACGGCTACACCTTC; CDR3: CASSGTGLKLYGYTF
length: 13; J: TRBJ1-3; size: .; D: .; V: TRBV6-5; DNA: TGTGCCAGCAGTTTGGACAGAGGAAACACCATATATTTT; CDR3: CASSLDRGNTIYF
length: 15; J: TRBJ1-6; size: .; D: TRBD1; V: TRBV24-1; DNA: TGTGCCACCAGTGACCCCGGACAGGGAAATTCACCCCTCCACTTT; CDR3: CATSDPGQGNSPLHF
length: 12; J: TRBJ2-7; size: .; D: .; V: TRBV18; DNA: TGTGCCAGCTCACCAACAGGGAACGAGCAGTACTTC; CDR3: CASSPTGNEQYF
length: 14; J: TRBJ1-1; size: .; D: .; V: TRBV10-3; DNA: TGTGCCATCAGCACCGGGACTCAGAACACTGAAGCTTTCTTT; CDR3: CAISTGTQNTEAFF
length: 16; J: TRBJ2-2; size: .; D: TRBD2; V: TRBV5-1; DNA: TGCGCCAGCAGCTTTGGATCTAGCGGGAGTACCGGGGAGCTGTTTTTT; CDR3: CASSFGSSGSTGELFF
length: 16; J: TRBJ2-5; size: .; D: TRBD2; V: TRBV5-1; DNA: TGCGCCAGCAGCTTGGGAGGCGGGGGGCGAGCGGAGACCCAGTACTTC; CDR3: CASSLGGGGRAETQYF
length: 16; J: TRBJ2-3; size: .; D: .; V: TRBV21-1; DNA: TGTGCCAGCAGCAAAGGGGGCAGGGCTGGCACAGATACGCAGTATTTT; CDR3: CASSKGGRAGTDTQYF
length: 14; J: TRBJ1-1; size: once; D: .; V: TRBV5-1; DNA: TGCGCCAGCAGCAGGGGGACGGGGAACACTGAAGCTTTCTTT; CDR3: CASSRGTGNTEAFF
length: 15; J: TRBJ1-1; size: .; D: TRBD1; V: TRBV6-5; DNA: TGTGCCACCTCGACTCAGGGACAGGGGTCCACTGAAGCTTTCTTT; CDR3: CATSTQGQGSTEAFF
length: 15; J: TRBJ2-5; size: .; D: TRBD2; V: TRBV11-3; DNA: TGTGCCAGCAGCTTTACGGGGGGTTACCAAGAGACCCAGTACTTC; CDR3: CASSFTGGYQETQYF
length: 17; J: TRBJ1-5; size: .; D: .; V: TRBV16; DNA: TGTGCCAGCAGCCAATCAAACAGGCCAAGGGACAATCAGCCCCAGCATTTT; CDR3: CASSQSNRPRDNQPQHF
length: 14; J: TRBJ2-1; size: .; D: .; V: TRBV10-3; DNA: TGTGCCATCAGTCAGGGAAAGAGCGACAATGAGCAGTTCTTC; CDR3: CAISQGKSDNEQFF
length: 17; J: TRBJ2-7; size: .; D: TRBD2; V: TRBV27; DNA: TGTGCCAGCAGTTTAAGGACCCCCGGGACTAGCGGTTCCGAGCAGTACTTC; CDR3: CASSLRTPGTSGSEQYF
length: 16; J: TRBJ1-4; size: .; D: .; V: TRBV30; DNA: TGTGCCTGGAGTCCGGGTCGCAGAGCAACTAATGAAAAACTGTTTTTT; CDR3: CAWSPGRRATNEKLFF
length: 14; J: TRBJ2-2; size: .; D: .; V: TRBV10-1; DNA: TGCGCCAGCAGTTACCCAGGGATTACCGGGGAGCTGTTTTTT; CDR3: CASSYPGITGELFF
length: 14; J: TRBJ2-1; size: .; D: TRBD1; V: TRBV5-1; DNA: TGCGCCAGCAGCTGGGGAGGACAGGGGAATGAGCAGTTCTTC; CDR3: CASSWGGQGNEQFF